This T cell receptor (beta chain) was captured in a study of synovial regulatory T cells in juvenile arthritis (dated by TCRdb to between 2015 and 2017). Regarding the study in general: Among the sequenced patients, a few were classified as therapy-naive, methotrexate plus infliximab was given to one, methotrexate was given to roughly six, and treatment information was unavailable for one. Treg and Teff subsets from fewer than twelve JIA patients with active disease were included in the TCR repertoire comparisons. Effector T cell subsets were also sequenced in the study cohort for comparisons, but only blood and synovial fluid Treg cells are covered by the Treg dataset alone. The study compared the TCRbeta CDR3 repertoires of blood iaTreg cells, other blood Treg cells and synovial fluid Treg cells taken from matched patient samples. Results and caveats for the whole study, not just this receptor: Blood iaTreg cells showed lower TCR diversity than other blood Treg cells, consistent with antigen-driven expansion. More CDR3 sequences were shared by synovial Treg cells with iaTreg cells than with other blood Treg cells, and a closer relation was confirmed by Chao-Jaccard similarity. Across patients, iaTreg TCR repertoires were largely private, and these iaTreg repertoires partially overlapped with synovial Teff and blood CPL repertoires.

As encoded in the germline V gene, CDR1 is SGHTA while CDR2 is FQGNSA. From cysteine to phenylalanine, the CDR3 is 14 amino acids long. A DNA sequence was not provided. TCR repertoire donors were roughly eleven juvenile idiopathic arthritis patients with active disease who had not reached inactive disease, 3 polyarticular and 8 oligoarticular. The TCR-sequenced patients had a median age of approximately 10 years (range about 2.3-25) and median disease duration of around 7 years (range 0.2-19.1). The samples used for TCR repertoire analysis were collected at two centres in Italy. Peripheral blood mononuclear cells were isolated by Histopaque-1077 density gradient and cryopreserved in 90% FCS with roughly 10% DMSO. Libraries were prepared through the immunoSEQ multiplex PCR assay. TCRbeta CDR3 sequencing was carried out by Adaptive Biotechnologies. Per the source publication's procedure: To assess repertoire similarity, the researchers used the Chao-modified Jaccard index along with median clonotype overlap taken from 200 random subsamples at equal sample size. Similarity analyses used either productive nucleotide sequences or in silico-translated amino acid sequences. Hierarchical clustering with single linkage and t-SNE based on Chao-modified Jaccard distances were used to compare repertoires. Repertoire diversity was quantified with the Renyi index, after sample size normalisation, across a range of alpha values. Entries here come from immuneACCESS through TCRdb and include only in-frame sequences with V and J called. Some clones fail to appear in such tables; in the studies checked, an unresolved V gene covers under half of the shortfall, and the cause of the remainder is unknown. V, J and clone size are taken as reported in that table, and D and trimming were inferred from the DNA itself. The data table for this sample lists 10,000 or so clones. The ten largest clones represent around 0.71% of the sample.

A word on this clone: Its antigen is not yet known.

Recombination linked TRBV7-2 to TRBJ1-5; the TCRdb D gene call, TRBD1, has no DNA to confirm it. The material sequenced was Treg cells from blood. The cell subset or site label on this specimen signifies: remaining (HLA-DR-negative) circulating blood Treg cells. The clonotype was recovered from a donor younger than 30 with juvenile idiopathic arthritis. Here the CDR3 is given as CASSPTGGSQPQHF.